The 23 T cell receptor beta chains below come from one sample, sequenced in a study of OX40 agonist ivuxolimab in advanced cancers. Profiled with immunoSEQ multiplex PCR; TCRdb holds only in-frame clones, not every one. The sample has fewer than 80,000 clones, 85% seen once; the top ten hold over 4.5%. Source: CD4+ or CD8+ T cells sorted from blood, taken in a trial of the OX40 agonist ivuxolimab. The receptors here all came from an adult with an advanced solid tumor such as melanoma, head and neck, liver or kidney cancer.

V and J are TRBV11-2 and TRBJ1-2, with 10 bases fitting TRBD1. The germline V gene encodes CDR1 SGHAT and CDR2 FQNNGV. V trimming: 7 bases; J trimming: 8 bases; junction bases outside the gene matches: 10. The CDR3 is 14 residues long. CDR3 sequence reads: CASTPWDRGVGYTF. In nucleotides, the CDR3 is TGTGCCAGCACCCCCTGGGACAGGGGTGTAGGCTACACCTTC.

The V and J genes are TRBV27 and TRBJ2-1; perhaps TRBD2 as D (7 bases). In germline, CDR1 is MNHEY, CDR2 SMNVEV (reference sequence). The V and J ends lost 6 bases and 5 bases respectively, with 17 bases between them. The CDR3 loop spans 15 amino acids. CDR3 nucleotide sequence: TGTGCCAGCAGACCAGAGGGGGGGGGAGACAATGAGCAGTTCTTC. As protein: CASRPEGGGDNEQFF.

This clone has just a few counts. The chain carries TRBV9 and TRBJ1-5; 8 bases are shared with TRBD1. The J segment lost 7 bases and the V segment lost 3 bases, leaving 6 bases of the junction unmatched. The CDR3 covers 14 residues. CDR1 and CDR2 (germline): SGDLS, YYNGEE. CDR3: CASSDTGGVQPQHF. CDR3 DNA sequence: TGTGCCAGCAGCGATACAGGGGGTGTACAGCCCCAGCATTTT.

The chain links TRBV13 to TRBJ2-7; D is uncertain. Trimming cost V 3 bases and J 3 bases, with 3 bases left between them. The length of the CDR3 is 11 residues. Germline V gene lookup returns CDR1 PRHDT and CDR2 FYEKMQ (reference sequence). The CDR3 here is CASSFGYEQYF. CDR3 nucleotide sequence: TGTGCCAGCAGCTTTGGCTACGAGCAGTACTTC.

This clone was counted once. The V gene is TRBV7-9, the J gene TRBJ1-1, with a possible D match to TRBD1 (6 bases). There are 13 residues in the CDR3. V lost 4 bases and J 4 bases, leaving 10 bases between the germline ends. Germline V gene data show CDR1 as SEHNR and CDR2 as FQNEAQ (reference sequence). The CDR3: CASSYGQLTEAFF. Here the CDR3 DNA reads TGTGCCAGCAGCTACGGACAGCTCACTGAAGCTTTCTTT. The full variable domain, with the rest looked up from reference TRBV7-9 and TRBJ1-1, is DTGVSQNPRHKITKRGQNVTFRCDPISEHNRLYWYRQTLGQGPEFLTYFQNEAQLEKSRLLSDRFSAERPKGSFSTLEIQRTEQGDSAMYLCASSYGQLTEAFFGQGTRLTVV.

The rearrangement links TRBV11-3 to TRBJ2-2, with 10 bases lining up with TRBD1. After removal of 4 bases from V and 6 bases from J, the junction contained 11 bases not matched to a gene. CDR1 SGHNT and CDR2 YENEEA come from the germline V gene. The CDR3 is made up of 17 amino acids. CDR3 sequence (DNA): TGTGCCAGCAGCTCGGATTTTGACAGGGGGCGCCCCGGGGAGCTGTTTTTT. This sequence encodes CASSSDFDRGRPGELFF.

V gene TRBV27 combines with J gene TRBJ2-7; the D gene is possibly TRBD1 (5 bases). V gave up 5 bases and J gave up 5 bases, with 13 bases separating them. CDR3 length: 13 amino acids. Germline-derived CDR1 and CDR2 are MNHEY and SMNVEV (reference sequence). CDR3 nucleotide sequence: TGTGCCAGCAGTCCACGGACACCTCACGAGCAGTACTTC. The encoded protein is CASSPRTPHEQYF.

This clone was recorded only once. This chain uses TRBV6-5 with TRBJ1-1; D gene unclear. Deletions cut 0 bases from V and 7 bases from J, with 12 bases between. Germline loops: CDR1 MNHEY, CDR2 SVGAGI. This CDR3 is built from 14 residues. This CDR3 is CASSYSQWGDEAFF. In DNA, the CDR3 is TGTGCCAGCAGTTACTCGCAGTGGGGAGATGAAGCTTTCTTT.

The CDR3 spells CASSLRASGTTDTQYF. CDR3 bases: TGTGCCAGCAGCTTAAGGGCCAGCGGGACCACAGATACGCAGTATTTT. The J gene is TRBJ2-3, the V gene TRBV7-3, with 7 bases lining up with TRBD2. The junction had 6 bases not matched to a gene; V was cut back by 1 base and J by 2 bases. The germline CDR1 and CDR2 sequences are SGHTA and FQGTGA. The CDR3 sequence is 16 residues long.

The gene calls are TRBV28 and TRBJ2-5, with D possibly being TRBD1 (6 bases). Looked up from germline, CDR1 is MDHEN and CDR2 is SYDVKM. The CDR3 contains 14 residues. V was clipped by 2 bases and J by 4 bases, with 11 bases between them. The CDR3 DNA sequence: TGTGCCAGCAGTTTACAGGGGTGGCGAGAGACCCAGTACTTC. Protein sequence: CASSLQGWRETQYF.

The V gene is TRBV29-1, the J gene TRBJ2-7, with a weak D call TRBD1 (7 bases). V lost 1 base to trimming and J lost 6 bases, with 16 bases between them. Germline lookup yields CDR1 SQVTM and CDR2 ANQGSEA. The CDR3 has 14 residues. CDR3 nucleotide sequence: TGCAGCGTTGAAGGCCCGGGGCAGGGGGGCGAGCAGTACTTC. Protein product: CSVEGPGQGGEQYF.

Only a few counts were recorded for this clone. The chain is built from TRBV18 and TRBJ2-5; D call uncertain. CDR1 and CDR2 (germline): KGHSH, LQKENI. This CDR3 region has 12 residues. V was cut by 1 base and J by 4 bases, with 4 bases left in between. CDR3 in amino acids: CASSPRSETQYF. The CDR3 DNA reads TGTGCCAGCTCACCACGGTCAGAGACCCAGTACTTC.

This CDR3 reads CASSAGLPVNEQFF. The CDR3 DNA reads TGTGCCAGTAGTGCGGGACTCCCTGTCAATGAGCAGTTCTTC. The chain recombines TRBV19 with TRBJ2-1; possible D gene TRBD2, 6 bases. Between the trimmed V and J ends, which lost 5 bases and 6 bases, there was a span of 14 bases. CDR3 size: 14 residues. Germline V gene lookup returns CDR1 LNHDA and CDR2 SQIVND (reference sequence). Full variable domain (rest looked up from reference TRBV19 and TRBJ2-1): DGGITQSPKYLFRKEGQNVTLSCEQNLNHDAMYWYRQDPGQGLRLIYYSQIVNDFQKGDIAEGYSVSREKKESFPLTVTSAQKNPTAFYLCASSAGLPVNEQFFGPGTRLTVL.

The gene calls are TRBV19 and TRBJ2-1; the match to TRBD2 covers 8 bases. Germline CDR1 and CDR2: LNHDA and SQIVND (reference sequence). V shed 6 bases, J shed 3 bases, and the junction held 4 bases outside the gene matches. This CDR3 comprises 14 residues. The CDR3 region is CASRRGGLYNEQFF. The CDR3 DNA is TGTGCCAGTAGACGGGGGGGACTCTACAATGAGCAGTTCTTC.

This clone was seen a few times. The J gene is TRBJ2-6, the V gene TRBV7-2; 7 bases agree with TRBD2. The germline gives CDR1 SGHTA, CDR2 FQGNSA. The V gene end was trimmed by 2 bases and the J gene end by 2 bases; junction bases not matched to a gene: 12. CDR3 size: 19 residues. DNA of the CDR3: TGTGCCAGCAGCTTATCCCCCCGGGAAGGGAGGGCTGGGGCCAACGTCCTGACTTTC. Protein product: CASSLSPREGRAGANVLTF.

The genes are TRBV6-5 and TRBJ2-1, with TRBD1 matching over 11 bases. The germline V gene encodes CDR1 MNHEY and CDR2 SVGAGI. This CDR3 contains 14 residues. Unmatched junction bases numbered 3, after V lost 2 bases and J lost 9 bases. The CDR3 is CASSYGQGAGEQFF. The CDR3, as DNA: TGTGCCAGCAGTTACGGACAGGGGGCGGGTGAGCAGTTCTTC.

As for this clone: The junction shows a germline mismatch at one end, possibly a read error. CDR3 in DNA: TGCGCCAGCAGCCAAGATAGCGCTGAGGCTATTGGTGAAGTTTTCTTT. It specifies CASSQDSAEAIGEVFF. The genes are TRBV4-1 and TRBJ1-1; no reliable D call. The CDR3 extends over 16 amino acids. Germline CDR1 and CDR2: MGHRA and YSYEKL.

This clone was counted once. This chain connects TRBV29-1 to TRBJ2-5, with TRBD2 matching 8 bases. The CDR3 is 13 amino acids. The junction had 8 bases not matched to a gene; V was cut back by 6 bases and J by 5 bases. Germline V gene sequence: CDR1 SQVTM, CDR2 ANQGSEA. The CDR3 loop reads CSVPRPGGETQYF. CDR3 bases: TGCAGCGTACCTCGTCCGGGAGGGGAGACCCAGTACTTC.

The CDR3 sequence: CASSLVGSDIQYF. The CDR3 DNA sequence: TGTGCCAGCAGCTTGGTGGGGAGTGACATTCAGTACTTC. V and J are TRBV5-4 and TRBJ2-4; perhaps TRBD2 as D (5 bases). In germline, CDR1 is SGHNT, CDR2 YYREEE (reference sequence). The CDR3 totals 13 residues. V was cut by 0 bases and J by 8 bases, with 9 bases left in between.

In this sample, this clone turned up once. The gene calls are TRBV4-1 and TRBJ1-5; a weak D match, TRBD1 (6 bases). Germline V gene lookup returns CDR1 MGHRA and CDR2 YSYEKL. Trimming shortened V by 3 bases and J by 4 bases, and 16 bases separated the two germline ends. The CDR3 covers 16 residues. The CDR3 coding sequence is TGCGCCAGCAGCCAGGGTCTAACAGGGTGGAATCAGCCCCAGCATTTT. It yields the protein CASSQGLTGWNQPQHF.

J is TRBJ1-2 and V is TRBV6-6; 7 bases align to TRBD1. Germline trimming cut 6 bases from V and 0 bases from J; bases unmatched to any gene: 7. Germline CDR1 MNHNY, CDR2 SVGAGI (reference sequence). This CDR3 has 15 residues. Here the CDR3 reads CASSSDRVANYGYTF. For the CDR3, the DNA is TGTGCCAGCAGCTCCGACAGGGTAGCTAACTATGGCTACACCTTC.

The V and J genes are TRBV6-5 and TRBJ1-2; D is unresolved. Germline V gene sequence: CDR1 MNHEY, CDR2 SVGAGI. The CDR3 length is 15 residues. V dropped 2 bases and J dropped 2 bases, with 12 bases sitting between them. CDR3 bases: TGTGCCAGCAGTTACACAAGCTCTTCCAACTATGGCTACACCTTC. This sequence encodes CASSYTSSSNYGYTF.

This chain connects TRBV11-3 to TRBJ2-7; TRBD2 agrees at 13 bases. The CDR3 covers 20 residues. Germline V gene data show CDR1 as SGHNT and CDR2 as YENEEA. V shed 1 base, J shed 4 bases, and the junction held 16 bases outside the gene matches. DNA for the CDR3: TGTGCCAGCAGCTTAGGATATGATTGGACTAGCGGGAGTATAAAGTACGAGCAGTACTTC. It translates to CASSLGYDWTSGSIKYEQYF.